The 7 T cell receptor beta chains below come from one sample, sequenced in a study of blood T cells in healthy people across ages. Together with a sample-barcoded 5' primer, a J-beta primer mix was included in a second PCR lasting roughly 7 to 11 cycles. One entry per CDR3 protein, called by TCRdb with MiXCR from the 5' RACE reads. The sample lists around 1,800,000 distinct CDR3 sequences; 30% to 40% were seen once. The sample was blood. The receptor source for this set is a human donor in good health.

This chain uses TRBV20-1 with TRBJ2-7; D is uncertain. The CDR3 spans 12 residues. Germline CDR1 is DFQATT and CDR2 is SNEGSKA (reference sequence). V gave up 3 bases and J gave up 3 bases, with 9 bases separating them. CDR3 nucleotide sequence: TGCAGTGCTAGGTTAGTGGACTACGAGCAGTACTTC. Protein product: CSARLVDYEQYF.

This clonotype occurred a few times. The rearrangement links TRBV6-7 to TRBJ2-6, with TRBD2 as a possible D gene (7 bases). TRBV6-7 falls under the ORF class, with uncertain function. This CDR3 spans 20 amino acids. The ends were cut back, 4 bases at V and 0 bases at J, with 22 bases in the middle. This chain's CDR3 is CASSSQKVVGGRSGANVLTF. In nucleotides, the CDR3 is TGTGCCAGCAGTTCACAAAAGGTCGTCGGGGGGCGCTCTGGGGCCAACGTCCTGACTTTC.

This clonotype turned up a few times. V gene TRBV10-3 combines with J gene TRBJ2-1, with TRBD1 identical over 7 bases. CDR3 length: 13 amino acids. CDR1 and CDR2 from the germline V gene are ENHRY and SYGVKD. The V segment lost 7 bases and the J segment 6 bases; nucleotides outside the gene matches: 6. CDR3 amino acids: CAIKSGGSNEQFF. DNA for the CDR3: TGTGCCATCAAGTCAGGGGGTTCCAATGAGCAGTTCTTC.

The CDR3 nucleotides read TGTGCCAGCACCGCGCGGGAGTACAATGAGCAGTTCTTC. Translation gives CASTAREYNEQFF. The genes are TRBV11-3 and TRBJ2-1, with 7 bases matching TRBD2. Trimming cost V 7 bases and J 4 bases; bases outside gene matches: 4. The CDR3 consists of 13 residues. Germline lookup yields CDR1 SGHNT and CDR2 YENEEA.

This clonotype was detected a few times. V is TRBV28 and J is TRBJ2-4; no clear D. Germline CDR1 reads MDHEN; CDR2 reads SYDVKM. Trimming pared 6 bases from V and 8 bases from J, leaving 17 bases between. This CDR3 contains 14 residues. The CDR3 spells CASSLTEATDIQYF. CDR3 bases: TGTGCCAGCAGCCTAACGGAAGCTACGGACATTCAGTACTTC. The full variable domain, completed using reference TRBV28 and TRBJ2-4, is DVKVTQSSRYLVKRTGEKVFLECVQDMDHENMFWYRQDPGLGLRLIYFSYDVKMKEKGDIPEGYSVSREKKERFSLILESASTNQTSMYLCASSLTEATDIQYFGAGTRLSVL.

Comment on this clonotype: The junction and the germline gene differ at one end; a read error may be behind it. The V and J genes are TRBV16 and TRBJ1-1; D is undetermined. Germline loops: CDR1 KGHSY, CDR2 FQNENV. This CDR3 contains 13 residues. The CDR3 DNA is TGTGCCAGCAACCAATCTTTTGGTACTGAAGCTTTCTTT. Amino acid sequence: CASNQSFGTEAFF.

This clonotype was detected only a few times. V is TRBV7-9 and J is TRBJ2-7; maybe TRBD1 (5 bases). Germline CDR1 SEHNR, CDR2 FQNEAQ (reference sequence). Between the trimmed V and J ends, which lost 1 base and 2 bases, there was a span of 12 bases. The length of the CDR3 is 15 residues. Here the CDR3 DNA reads TGTGCCAGCAGCTTAGGACAGTCCAAGACCTACGAGCAGTACTTC. As protein: CASSLGQSKTYEQYF.